The 23 T cell receptor beta chains reported below all come from one sample, sequenced in a study of shared clonotypes between healthy human individuals. The method was immunoSEQ multiplex PCR; TCRdb's version includes in-frame clones alone and lacks a portion of them. The sample includes around 440,000 clones, approximately 71% seen only once; the top ten take around 12%. The sequenced sample consisted of PBMCs. The receptors derive from a woman aged 40-49 years in good health. Some clones in this sample may be carry-over from other donors' samples.

Turning to this clone: Given a much more abundant clone one base away, this may be a read error. Other nucleotide sequences from this sample produce the same CDR3. The chain recombines TRBV28 with TRBJ2-3; the D is unclear. Trimming removed 6 bases from V and 0 bases from J, with 7 bases in between. This CDR3 comprises 13 residues. Germline CDR1 is MDHEN and CDR2 is SYDVKM. The CDR3 loop is CASSPPSTDTQYF. In DNA, the CDR3 is TGTGCCAGCAGCCCACCTAGCACAGATACGCAGTATTTT.

The J gene is TRBJ2-5, the V gene TRBV10-3; no clear D gene. The closer fit of TRBJ2-7 to the DNA end suggests the J call may be wrong. The CDR3 is made up of 12 amino acids. Per germline, CDR1 ENHRY and CDR2 SYGVKD. As DNA, the CDR3 is TGTGCCATCAGTGAGTCAGGGTACGAGCAGTACTTC. Translating it yields CAISESGYEQYF.

The CDR3 protein is CASISQGGTSNNEQFF. CDR3 sequence (DNA): TGTGCCAGCATTTCCCAGGGCGGGACTAGTAATAATGAGCAGTTCTTC. The rearrangement links TRBV7-2 to TRBJ2-1; 8 bases line up with TRBD2. This CDR3 has 16 amino acids. With 7 bases clipped from V and 7 bases from J, the junction kept 15 bases outside the gene matches. The germline CDR1 and CDR2 sequences are SGHTA and FQGNSA.

In regard to this clone: This clone may be a read error of a much larger clone one base away. The rearrangement links TRBV11-2 to TRBJ1-2, with D possibly TRBD1 on 5 matching bases. This CDR3 is 12 amino acids long. Germline assignment: CDR1 SGHAT and CDR2 FQNNGV. V lost 8 bases to trimming and J lost 9 bases, with 16 bases between them. The chain's CDR3 is CASGHEAGRYTF. The CDR3 nucleotides read TGTGCCAGCGGCCACGAGGCAGGGCGCTACACCTTC.

This clone was observed a few times. This specimen includes other DNA sequences encoding the same CDR3. The chain has TRBV7-9 and TRBJ1-1; D is unresolved. V dropped 2 bases and J dropped 5 bases, with 9 bases sitting between them. Germline CDR1 SEHNR, CDR2 FQNEAQ (reference sequence). This CDR3 comprises 13 residues. For the CDR3, the DNA is TGTGCCAGCAGCTTATCTAGTGTTACTGAAGCTTTCTTT. As protein: CASSLSSVTEAFF.

As regards this clone: A read error is likely here: a far larger clone is one base away. The chain has TRBV7-9 and TRBJ2-7; D is ambiguous. This CDR3 contains 13 residues. The germline V gene has CDR1 SEHNR and CDR2 FQNEAQ (reference sequence). Trimming left V 3 bases short and J 6 bases short, with 12 bases between. The CDR3, as DNA: TGTGCCAGCAGCTTGGGTCCCGGCTGCGAGCAGTACTTC. It translates to CASSLGPGCEQYF.

The chain combines TRBV7-3 with TRBJ1-6; the D is unclear. Germline values: CDR1 SGHTA, CDR2 FQGTGA. There are 13 residues in the CDR3. Deletions cut 6 bases from V and 4 bases from J, with 7 bases between. CDR3 bases: TGTGCCAGCAGTTCCGTATATAATTCACCCCTCCACTTT. Translation gives CASSSVYNSPLHF.

The V and J genes are TRBV11-2 and TRBJ2-5, with 8 bases aligning to TRBD1. Germline lookup yields CDR1 SGHAT and CDR2 FQNNGV. This CDR3 comprises 14 residues. V shed 5 bases, J shed 5 bases, and the junction held 7 bases outside the gene matches. CDR3 amino acids: CASSAQTGDETQYF. Here the CDR3 DNA reads TGTGCCAGCAGCGCCCAGACAGGGGACGAGACCCAGTACTTC.

For the CDR3, the DNA is TGTGCCTGGAGTGGGGACAGGATCCAAGAGACCCAGTACTTC. Translation gives CAWSGDRIQETQYF. The chain employs TRBV30 and TRBJ2-5, with 8 bases that match TRBD1. Trimming at V came to 1 base and at J to 1 base, leaving 2 bases not matched to a gene. The CDR3 totals 14 residues. Germline lookup yields CDR1 GTSNPN and CDR2 SVGIG (reference sequence).

The sample holds a few counts of this clone. This chain connects TRBV7-3 to TRBJ2-2; 9 nucleotides match TRBD2. The CDR3 is made up of 16 amino acids. V was clipped by 2 bases and J by 6 bases; unmatched bases: 7. Germline assignment: CDR1 SGHTA and CDR2 FQGTGA. The CDR3 region is CASSLEGGRAPGELFF. In DNA form, the CDR3 reads TGTGCCAGCAGCTTAGAGGGCGGGAGGGCTCCCGGGGAGCTGTTTTTT.

CDR3 loop: CASSFGGPGNTIYF. CDR3 DNA sequence: TGTGCCAGCAGCTTTGGGGGGCCTGGAAACACCATATATTTT. The V and J genes are TRBV7-9 and TRBJ1-3; a possible D gene is TRBD1 (6 bases). The V gene lost 3 bases and the J gene lost 2 bases, with 8 bases spanning the gap. The CDR3 sequence is 14 residues long. Germline V lookup: CDR1 SEHNR, CDR2 FQNEAQ (reference sequence).

This clone has a handful of counts. V is TRBV5-1 and J is TRBJ2-3; 9 positions match TRBD2. Germline trimming cut 0 bases from V and 0 bases from J; bases unmatched to any gene: 8. The germline gives CDR1 SGHRS, CDR2 YFSETQ. This CDR3 comprises 18 residues. In DNA, the CDR3 is TGCGCCAGCAGCTTGGGAGCTAGCGGGACCGCTAGCACAGATACGCAGTATTTT. Protein: CASSLGASGTASTDTQYF.

The chain joins TRBV4-1 to TRBJ1-3, with 7 positions matching TRBD1. Germline CDR1 and CDR2: MGHRA and YSYEKL. V dropped 0 bases and J dropped 10; count of bases not matched to a gene: 12. This CDR3 is 16 amino acids long. In DNA form, the CDR3 reads TGCGCCAGCAGCCAAGATTACCCAGGGGGGGACGTTACCATATATTTT. Residues: CASSQDYPGGDVTIYF.

This clone was counted a few times. The chain combines TRBV2 with TRBJ1-1; D is possibly TRBD1 (6 bases). This CDR3 spans 14 amino acids. Germline V gene data show CDR1 as SNHLY and CDR2 as FYNNEI. V was cut by 7 bases and J by 0 bases, with 12 bases left in between. The CDR3 nucleotides are TGTGCCAGCACCGGACAGTATATGAACACTGAAGCTTTCTTT. Translated: CASTGQYMNTEAFF.

This chain connects TRBV6-6 to TRBJ1-5; D uncertain. CDR3 length: 13 amino acids. The V and J ends lost 5 bases and 1 base respectively, with 6 bases between them. Germline assignment: CDR1 MNHNY and CDR2 SVGAGI (reference sequence). The CDR3 region has the DNA TGTGCCAGCAGTCCCCCAAGCAATCAGCCCCAGCATTTT. Protein product: CASSPPSNQPQHF.

As regards this clone: One junction end disagrees with the germline gene, perhaps due to a read error. V and J are TRBV28 and TRBJ2-7, with a possible D match to TRBD2 (7 bases). This CDR3 has 17 amino acids. Germline V CDR1 and CDR2: MDHEN, SYDVKM. Here the CDR3 reads CASSPPGSSGTISPYFF. CDR3 bases: TGTGCCAGCAGTCCCCCGGGATCAAGCGGGACAATAAGTCCATACTTCTTC.

This clone was seen a handful of times. The chain combines TRBV5-1 with TRBJ2-2; 8 nucleotides match TRBD1. V shed 0 bases and J 4 bases; nucleotides not matched to a gene: 2. CDR3 length: 15 residues. Germline V gives CDR1 SGHRS, CDR2 YFSETQ. This CDR3 reads CASSLGTGPTGELFF. CDR3 coding DNA: TGCGCCAGCAGCTTGGGGACAGGGCCCACCGGGGAGCTGTTTTTT.

The V call is TRBV4-1, the J call TRBJ2-7; 8 nucleotides agree with TRBD1. Germline V gives CDR1 MGHRA, CDR2 YSYEKL. V dropped 2 bases and J dropped 4; count of bases not matched to a gene: 7. The CDR3 has 15 residues. The CDR3 sequence is CASSQLADRAYEQYF. CDR3 bases: TGCGCCAGCAGCCAATTAGCGGACAGGGCATACGAGCAGTACTTC.

Points on this clone: One junction end disagrees with the germline gene, perhaps due to a read error. The chain joins TRBV7-7 to TRBJ2-1; D is tentatively TRBD1 or TRBD2 (6 bases each). This CDR3 has 15 residues. Germline CDR1 is SSHAT and CDR2 is FNYEAQ (reference sequence). CDR3 sequence (DNA): TGTGCTAGCAGCTTAGGGGGGCCTTCCTACAATGAGCAGTTCTTC. It specifies CASSLGGPSYNEQFF.

The chain carries TRBV7-2 and TRBJ2-7, with TRBD1 matching 8 bases. The CDR3 totals 19 residues. Germline V gives CDR1 SGHTA, CDR2 FQGNSA. Trimming at V came to 5 bases and at J to 3 bases, leaving 21 bases not matched to a gene. CDR3 residues: CASSAHPDRVRGISYEQYF. DNA for the CDR3: TGTGCCAGCAGCGCGCACCCGGACAGGGTAAGAGGAATTAGCTACGAGCAGTACTTC.

The rearrangement uses TRBV2 and TRBJ2-6; D possibly uses TRBD1 or TRBD2 (5 bases each). Looked up from germline, CDR1 is SNHLY and CDR2 is FYNNEI. V lost 2 bases and J 0 bases, leaving 11 bases between the germline ends. The length of the CDR3 is 17 residues. The CDR3 DNA follows: TGTGCCAGCAGTGAAAGGTCGGGACGCTCTGGGGCCAACGTCCTGACTTTC. Translation gives CASSERSGRSGANVLTF.

This clone was seen only once. The V gene is TRBV28, the J gene TRBJ2-5; TRBD2 aligns across 15 bases. Germline V gene sequence: CDR1 MDHEN, CDR2 SYDVKM. The CDR3 runs to 16 residues. CDR3 nucleotide sequence: TGTGCATATCGAGGCGGACTAGCGGGAGGGACGGAGACCCAGTACTTC. Protein product: CAYRGGLAGGTETQYF. The entire variable domain, with the rest obtained from reference TRBV28 and TRBJ2-5, is as follows: DVKVTQSSRYLVKRTGEKVFLECVQDMDHENMFWYRQDPGLGLRLIYFSYDVKMKEKGDIPEGYSVSREKKERFSLILESASTNQTSMYLCAYRGGLAGGTETQYFGPGTRLLVL.

The chain employs TRBV19 and TRBJ1-5; 7 bases map to TRBD1. CDR3 length: 13 residues. Trimming removed 5 bases from V and 4 bases from J; junction bases left unmatched: 2. Germline CDR1 LNHDA, CDR2 SQIVND (reference sequence). The DNA of the CDR3 is TGTGCCAGTAGTCAACAGGGGAATCAGCCCCAGCATTTT. Encoded protein: CASSQQGNQPQHF. The full variable domain, with the rest looked up from reference TRBV19 and TRBJ1-5, is DGGITQSPKYLFRKEGQNVTLSCEQNLNHDAMYWYRQDPGQGLRLIYYSQIVNDFQKGDIAEGYSVSREKKESFPLTVTSAQKNPTAFYLCASSQQGNQPQHFGDGTRLSIL.